This TCR beta chain comes out of a study of blood T cells in healthy people across ages. Study-wide findings and caveats: Naive CD4+ cells and diversity were both higher in long-lived donors than in aged donors.

At least ten counts were recorded for this clonotype. Its matching antigen is unknown. Primers used in a second PCR of about 7 to 12 cycles were a sample-barcoded 5' primer and a J-beta primer mix. Each CDR3 protein is one row after TCRdb ran MiXCR on the 5' RACE reads. The sample carries around 870,000 distinct CDR3 sequences, less than 35% recorded once. There were at least 6 micrograms of total RNA extracted from every sample. V gave up 4 bases and J gave up 2 bases, with 14 bases separating them. CDR1 and CDR2 from the germline V gene are MNHEY and SVGAGI. There are 15 residues in the CDR3. V usage is TRBV6-5 and J usage is TRBJ2-5; D is possibly TRBD1 or TRBD2 (5 bases each). This TCR was sampled from a woman at least 80 years old in good health. Sample: blood. CDR3 DNA: TGTGCCAGCAGTTTTCGGGGCCGTATTCAAGAGACCCAGTACTTC. Translation gives CASSFRGRIQETQYF.